This T cell receptor (beta chain) was sequenced in a study of blood T cell repertoires in COVID-19. Germline V gene sequence: CDR1 LGHDT, CDR2 YNNKEL (reference sequence). This CDR3 contains 15 residues. The V end was cut by 2 bases, the J end by 10 bases, with 18 bases between. Per the study methods: Scientists estimated how many nucleated cells there were by amplifying reference gene primers. The data were produced by immunoSEQ multiplex PCR, yet TCRdb's version contains in-frame clones alone and is incomplete. V, J and clone size were drawn from that table, and D and trimming were deduced from the DNA. The sample records fewer than 250,000 clones, about 80% being singletons.

The specimen sequenced was peripheral blood. This clonotype originated in a man between 60 and 75 years old with acute or convalescent COVID-19. The chain couples TRBV3-1 (or the pseudogene TRBV3-2) to TRBJ2-1, with D possibly TRBD2 on 6 matching bases. CDR3 nucleotide sequence: TGTGCCAGCAGCCAAAGCCTAGCGCTTCATCAGGAGCAGTTCTTC. Its translation is CASSQSLALHQEQFF.